These T cell receptor beta chains were read from a single sample in a study of T cells in Graves' hyperthyroidism and ophthalmopathy. TCRdb reanalysed the multiplex PCR reads using MiXCR and keeps one entry per CDR3 protein. Counted here are fewer than 900,000 distinct CDR3 sequences, about 17% occurring once; the ten biggest clones make up over 15%. Sequenced: blood. The origin of the receptors is a woman in her fifties or sixties with Graves' hyperthyroidism that later progressed to Graves' ophthalmopathy. Both conserved end residues are part of each CDR3. The D gene is left open where the match is weak. The size of a clone is reported for some rows only, either as once, few or many, or as a class for expanded clones.

D gene	V gene	J gene	clone size	CDR3 protein	CDR3 DNA
TRBD1	TRBV7-2	TRBJ1-6	few	CASSIGTGDSPLHF	TGTGCCAGCAGCATCGGGACAGGCGATTCACCCCTCCACTTT
.	TRBV6-1	TRBJ1-1	few	CASSKGWEAFF	TGTGCCAGCAGTAAAGGATGGGAAGCTTTCTTT
TRBD1	TRBV14	TRBJ1-5	few	CASSQEWNRGLNQPQHF	TGTGCCAGCAGCCAAGAGTGGAACAGGGGTCTAAATCAGCCCCAGCATTTT
TRBD1	TRBV7-3	TRBJ2-1	.	CASSISGTGAYNEQFF	TGTGCCAGCAGCATTTCCGGGACAGGGGCCTACAATGAGCAGTTCTTC
.	TRBV7-9	TRBJ1-1	.	CAGSLGGKTNTEAFF	TGTGCCGGCAGCTTAGGAGGCAAGACAAACACTGAAGCTTTCTTT
.	TRBV7-9	TRBJ2-4	few	CASSTSGPVAKNIQYF	TGTGCCAGCAGCACCTCAGGGCCTGTAGCCAAAAACATTCAGTACTTC
.	TRBV7-9	TRBJ2-4	.	CASKSTIKNIQYF	TGTGCCAGCAAATCTACTATTAAAAACATTCAGTACTTC
.	TRBV18	TRBJ2-7	many	CASSPFGGDYEQYF	TGTGCCAGCTCACCCTTTGGAGGGGACTACGAGCAGTACTTC
TRBD1	TRBV10-1	TRBJ1-1	.	CASTRGLDTEAFF	TGCGCCAGCACGAGGGGGCTCGACACTGAAGCTTTCTTT
.	TRBV13	TRBJ1-6	many	CASSLVQEHSPLHF	TGTGCCAGCAGCTTAGTACAGGAGCATTCACCCCTCCACTTT
.	TRBV4-2	TRBJ1-1	.	CASSPLEGEAFF	TGTGCCAGCAGCCCACTGGAGGGAGAAGCTTTCTTT
TRBD1	TRBV14	TRBJ1-1	once	CASSQARGTAEAFF	TGTGCCAGCAGCCAAGCCCGAGGGACAGCCGAAGCTTTCTTT
.	TRBV12-3/TRBV12-4	TRBJ1-3	few	CASSPIDSGNTIYF	TGTGCCAGCAGTCCCATTGACTCTGGAAACACCATATATTTT
.	TRBV18	TRBJ2-5	many	CASSRGWNQETQYF	TGTGCCAGCTCACGCGGTTGGAATCAAGAGACCCAGTACTTC
.	TRBV6-1	TRBJ2-3	.	CASSELGGTDTQYF	TGTGCCAGCAGTGAGCTGGGGGGCACAGATACGCAGTATTTT
TRBD1	TRBV2	TRBJ1-1	many	CASSVDRGNTEAFF	TGTGCCAGCAGTGTGGACAGGGGTAACACTGAAGCTTTCTTT
.	TRBV11-2	TRBJ1-4	many	CASSSRGVRQEKLFF	TGTGCCAGCAGCTCGCGGGGGGTCCGTCAGGAAAAACTGTTTTTT
.	TRBV13	TRBJ1-1	many	CASILPLAYTEAFF	TGTGCCAGCATCCTCCCCCTGGCGTACACTGAAGCTTTCTTT
TRBD1	TRBV15	TRBJ2-3	few	CATLPTTGDSTDTQYF	TGTGCCACCCTACCAACGACAGGGGATAGCACAGATACGCAGTATTTT